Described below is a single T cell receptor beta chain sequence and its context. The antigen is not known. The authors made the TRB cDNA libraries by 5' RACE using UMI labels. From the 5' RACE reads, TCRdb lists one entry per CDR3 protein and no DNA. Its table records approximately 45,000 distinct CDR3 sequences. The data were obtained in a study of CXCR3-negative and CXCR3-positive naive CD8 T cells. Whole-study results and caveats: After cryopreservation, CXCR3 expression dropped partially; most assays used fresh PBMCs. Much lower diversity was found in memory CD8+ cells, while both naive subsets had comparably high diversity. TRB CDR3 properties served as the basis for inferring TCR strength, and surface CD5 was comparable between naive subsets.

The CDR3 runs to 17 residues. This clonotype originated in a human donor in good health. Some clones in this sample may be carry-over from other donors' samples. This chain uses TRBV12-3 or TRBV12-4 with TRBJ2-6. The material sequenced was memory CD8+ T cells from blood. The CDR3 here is CASNTGPTISGANVLTF.